A selection of T cell receptor beta chains follows, all from one sample in a study of shared clonotypes between healthy human individuals. Only in-frame clones appear in the TCRdb table, and some are missing; sequencing was by immunoSEQ multiplex PCR. The sample consists of roughly 520,000 clones, 95% to 96% of them appearing once. The specimen was naive CD4+ T cells sorted from blood. These receptors came from a woman aged 30 to 39 in good health. CDR3s include the opening cysteine and the closing phenylalanine or tryptophan. Each record gives: clone size, J gene, D gene, V gene, CDR3 DNA, CDR3 protein. The D gene is left open where the match is weak. Size values are once, few and many counts, or a class for expanded clones, and some rows have none.

abundance: few
j_gene: TRBJ2-7
d_gene: NA
v_gene: TRBV4-1
CDR3nt: TGCGCCAGCAGCCTCTACGAGCAGTACTTC
CDR3aa: CASSLYEQYF

abundance: NA
j_gene: TRBJ1-2
d_gene: NA
v_gene: TRBV10-3
CDR3nt: TGTGCCATCAGTGAGTCTCAGGCGAGAGGCTACACCTTC
CDR3aa: CAISESQARGYTF

abundance: NA
j_gene: TRBJ2-7
d_gene: NA
v_gene: TRBV29-1
CDR3nt: TGCAGCGCTAGGGATTCCTACGAGCAGTACTTC
CDR3aa: CSARDSYEQYF

abundance: NA
j_gene: TRBJ2-7
d_gene: TRBD2
v_gene: TRBV2
CDR3nt: TGTGCCAGCAGTGTCGGGCTAGCGGGAGGATCCGAGCAGTACTTC
CDR3aa: CASSVGLAGGSEQYF

abundance: NA
j_gene: TRBJ2-5
d_gene: TRBD2
v_gene: TRBV2
CDR3nt: TGTGCCAGCAGTGATCCTTACGTGGCTAGCGGGATGGGCAGAGGCCAAGAGACCCAGTACTTC
CDR3aa: CASSDPYVASGMGRGQETQYF

abundance: NA
j_gene: TRBJ1-5
d_gene: NA
v_gene: TRBV28
CDR3nt: TGTGCCAGCAGTGCACCGGGGGTCCATAGCAATCAGCCCCAGCATTTT
CDR3aa: CASSAPGVHSNQPQHF

abundance: NA
j_gene: TRBJ2-2
d_gene: TRBD2
v_gene: TRBV27
CDR3nt: TGTGCCAGCAGTATAACTAGCGGGAGTAACTGGGGCACCGGGGAGCTGTTTTTT
CDR3aa: CASSITSGSNWGTGELFF

abundance: NA
j_gene: TRBJ2-4
d_gene: NA
v_gene: TRBV13
CDR3nt: TGTGCCAGCAGCCGCGCGGACTCCACCCCGGTGCGGTACTTC
CDR3aa: CASSRADSTPVRYF

abundance: NA
j_gene: TRBJ2-2
d_gene: NA
v_gene: TRBV28
CDR3nt: TGTGCCAGCAGACCCTCCGGGACCCCCCGCGGGGAGCTGTTTTTT
CDR3aa: CASRPSGTPRGELFF

abundance: once
j_gene: TRBJ2-3
d_gene: NA
v_gene: TRBV28
CDR3nt: TGTGCCAGCACCTTGAGACGGGGCCCAGATACGCAGTATTTT
CDR3aa: CASTLRRGPDTQYF

abundance: NA
j_gene: TRBJ2-3
d_gene: NA
v_gene: TRBV30
CDR3nt: TGTGCCTGGAGCTCAGGGCAGGGAGCAGATACGCAGTATTTT
CDR3aa: CAWSSGQGADTQYF

abundance: NA
j_gene: TRBJ1-1
d_gene: NA
v_gene: TRBV5-1
CDR3nt: TGCGCCAGCAGCCGCGAGGGGCAGGGGAACACTGAAGCTTTCTTT
CDR3aa: CASSREGQGNTEAFF

abundance: once
j_gene: TRBJ1-1
d_gene: NA
v_gene: TRBV28
CDR3nt: TGTGCCAGCAGCCAAGGGGGGATGAGCACTGAAGCTTTCTTT
CDR3aa: CASSQGGMSTEAFF

abundance: NA
j_gene: TRBJ2-1
d_gene: TRBD2
v_gene: TRBV5-1
CDR3nt: TGCGCCAGCAGCACGTCTAGCGGGGGGTCCTACAATGAGCAGTTCTTC
CDR3aa: CASSTSSGGSYNEQFF

abundance: NA
j_gene: TRBJ1-4
d_gene: TRBD1
v_gene: TRBV5-1
CDR3nt: TGCGCCAGCAGCCGCCTTTCGGGACAGACTGAAAAACTGTTTTTT
CDR3aa: CASSRLSGQTEKLFF

abundance: NA
j_gene: TRBJ2-7
d_gene: TRBD2
v_gene: TRBV28
CDR3nt: TGTGCCAGCAGTTTATTGGTAGCGGGAAGGAACGAGCAGTACTTC
CDR3aa: CASSLLVAGRNEQYF

abundance: NA
j_gene: TRBJ2-1
d_gene: TRBD2
v_gene: TRBV6-5
CDR3nt: TGTGCCAGCAGTTTCTACCCTAGCGGGACCATCAATGAGCAGTTCTTC
CDR3aa: CASSFYPSGTINEQFF

abundance: NA
j_gene: TRBJ1-2
d_gene: TRBD1
v_gene: TRBV4-1
CDR3nt: TGCGCCAGCAGCCCCGGATCGGGACAGGGGTCGTTTGGCTACACCTTC
CDR3aa: CASSPGSGQGSFGYTF

abundance: NA
j_gene: TRBJ2-2
d_gene: TRBD1
v_gene: TRBV28
CDR3nt: TGTGCCAGCAGTCCTGGACAGGGGGCCGGGGAGCTGTTTTTT
CDR3aa: CASSPGQGAGELFF

abundance: NA
j_gene: TRBJ2-1
d_gene: NA
v_gene: TRBV7-9
CDR3nt: TGTGCCAGCAGCTCGGACCCAACTGAGGTCAATGAGCAGTTCTTC
CDR3aa: CASSSDPTEVNEQFF

abundance: NA
j_gene: TRBJ2-7
d_gene: NA
v_gene: TRBV2
CDR3nt: TGTGCCAGCATAGTCAGGACCGGAGGCTACGAGCAGTACTTC
CDR3aa: CASIVRTGGYEQYF

abundance: NA
j_gene: TRBJ1-1
d_gene: NA
v_gene: TRBV5-1
CDR3nt: TGCGCCAGCAGCTTCGCAGGAGACTTTAACACTGAAGCTTTCTTT
CDR3aa: CASSFAGDFNTEAFF

abundance: few
j_gene: TRBJ1-1
d_gene: NA
v_gene: TRBV11-2
CDR3nt: TGTGCCAGCAGCTTAGTTCGGAACACTGAAGCTTTCTTT
CDR3aa: CASSLVRNTEAFF

abundance: NA
j_gene: TRBJ1-2
d_gene: NA
v_gene: TRBV4-1
CDR3nt: TGCGCCAGCAGCCAAGGGCGGGGAATTGACTATGGCTACACCTTC
CDR3aa: CASSQGRGIDYGYTF

abundance: NA
j_gene: TRBJ1-5
d_gene: TRBD1
v_gene: TRBV28
CDR3nt: TGTGCCAGCCAGGAGGGACAGATGAACGGGGGGCCCCAGCATTTT
CDR3aa: CASQEGQMNGGPQHF

abundance: NA
j_gene: TRBJ1-3
d_gene: NA
v_gene: TRBV5-1
CDR3nt: TGCGCCAGCAGCTTGGGGCCAGGCTCTGGAAACACCATATATTTT
CDR3aa: CASSLGPGSGNTIYF

abundance: NA
j_gene: TRBJ2-2
d_gene: NA
v_gene: TRBV4-1
CDR3nt: TGCGCCAGCAGCCAAGCCGGACACCGCACCGGGGAGCTGTTTTTT
CDR3aa: CASSQAGHRTGELFF

abundance: NA
j_gene: TRBJ2-3
d_gene: NA
v_gene: TRBV9
CDR3nt: TGTGCCAGCAACCCCGAAGGCGTAGGTCACCTTGGGGGCACAGATACGCAGTATTTT
CDR3aa: CASNPEGVGHLGGTDTQYF

abundance: NA
j_gene: TRBJ2-7
d_gene: TRBD2
v_gene: TRBV2
CDR3nt: TGTGCCAGCAGTGTTCAACTAGCGGGGGAGCAGTACTTC
CDR3aa: CASSVQLAGEQYF

abundance: NA
j_gene: TRBJ2-7
d_gene: TRBD1
v_gene: TRBV5-6
CDR3nt: TGTGCCAGCAGCCCACAGGGGGCCCTGAGCTCCTACGAGCAGTACTTC
CDR3aa: CASSPQGALSSYEQYF

abundance: NA
j_gene: TRBJ2-1
d_gene: NA
v_gene: TRBV10-3
CDR3nt: TGTGCCATCAGTGGACCAGGAATGGGCTACAATGAGCAGTTCTTC
CDR3aa: CAISGPGMGYNEQFF

abundance: NA
j_gene: TRBJ1-5
d_gene: TRBD1
v_gene: TRBV6-1
CDR3nt: TGTGCCAGCAGTGAGGACAGGGTGTATCAGCCCCAGCATTTT
CDR3aa: CASSEDRVYQPQHF

abundance: NA
j_gene: TRBJ1-2
d_gene: NA
v_gene: TRBV19
CDR3nt: TGTGCCAGTAGTTCAGGGGATGGCTACACCTTC
CDR3aa: CASSSGDGYTF

abundance: once
j_gene: TRBJ1-1
d_gene: NA
v_gene: TRBV7-2
CDR3nt: TGTGCCAGCAGCTCGGGGGTATGGAACACTGAAGCTTTCTTT
CDR3aa: CASSSGVWNTEAFF

abundance: NA
j_gene: TRBJ2-7
d_gene: TRBD1
v_gene: TRBV6-6
CDR3nt: TGTGCCAGCAGGGTCGGGACAGCCTACGAGCAGTACTTC
CDR3aa: CASRVGTAYEQYF

abundance: NA
j_gene: TRBJ2-6
d_gene: NA
v_gene: TRBV5-1
CDR3nt: TGCGCCAGCAGCTTGGGCGGTTTAGCCTCTGGGGCCAACGTCCTGACTTTC
CDR3aa: CASSLGGLASGANVLTF

abundance: once
j_gene: TRBJ1-2
d_gene: NA
v_gene: TRBV28
CDR3nt: TGTGCGCTGGGCTCGGAGGGAAGGGATGGCTACACCTTC
CDR3aa: CALGSEGRDGYTF

abundance: NA
j_gene: TRBJ1-2
d_gene: TRBD1
v_gene: TRBV28
CDR3nt: TGTGCCAGCAGCCCTCGACAGGGGCGAAATATCTATGGCTACACCTTC
CDR3aa: CASSPRQGRNIYGYTF

abundance: NA
j_gene: TRBJ2-7
d_gene: NA
v_gene: TRBV28
CDR3nt: TGTGCCAGCAGTCATTCCATGGGTGGCTCCTACGAGCAGTACTTC
CDR3aa: CASSHSMGGSYEQYF

abundance: NA
j_gene: TRBJ2-3
d_gene: TRBD1
v_gene: TRBV28
CDR3nt: TGTGCCAGCAGGCCAGGGGGAAGCACAGATACGCAGTATTTT
CDR3aa: CASRPGGSTDTQYF

abundance: NA
j_gene: TRBJ2-3
d_gene: NA
v_gene: TRBV18
CDR3nt: TGTGCCAGCTCACCAGGTGTAGCTACAGATACGCAGTATTTT
CDR3aa: CASSPGVATDTQYF

abundance: NA
j_gene: TRBJ2-3
d_gene: NA
v_gene: TRBV10-3
CDR3nt: TGTGCTACACGGCGAGAGACCCGGTCAAGCACAGATACGCAGTATTTT
CDR3aa: CATRRETRSSTDTQYF

abundance: NA
j_gene: TRBJ2-7
d_gene: TRBD2
v_gene: TRBV7-8
CDR3nt: TGTGCCAGCAGGCCGACTAGCGGGAGGGCCTACGAGCAGTACTTC
CDR3aa: CASRPTSGRAYEQYF

abundance: once
j_gene: TRBJ2-2
d_gene: TRBD1
v_gene: TRBV7-9
CDR3nt: TGTGCCAGCAGCTTAAAGGGACAGGGGCGGGCCGGGGAGCTGTTTTTT
CDR3aa: CASSLKGQGRAGELFF

abundance: NA
j_gene: TRBJ1-2
d_gene: NA
v_gene: TRBV27
CDR3nt: TGTGCCAGCAGTTTATCGATAAACCCGGGCCATGGCTACACCTTC
CDR3aa: CASSLSINPGHGYTF

abundance: NA
j_gene: TRBJ2-2
d_gene: NA
v_gene: TRBV5-6
CDR3nt: TGTGCCAGCAGTTTACACCAGGGTAACACCGGGGAGCTGTTTTTT
CDR3aa: CASSLHQGNTGELFF

abundance: once
j_gene: TRBJ2-7
d_gene: TRBD2
v_gene: TRBV7-9
CDR3nt: TGTGCCAGCAGCTTAGTCCCTAGCGGGAGAGAGTACGAGCAGTACTTC
CDR3aa: CASSLVPSGREYEQYF

abundance: NA
j_gene: TRBJ2-2
d_gene: NA
v_gene: TRBV19
CDR3nt: TGTGCCAGTAGAGACAGGCTCAACACCGGGGAGCTGTTTTTT
CDR3aa: CASRDRLNTGELFF

abundance: NA
j_gene: TRBJ2-7
d_gene: TRBD1
v_gene: TRBV4-1
CDR3nt: TGCGCCAGCAGCCAAGGTTGGGGACAGCGGAGTTACGAGCAGTACTTC
CDR3aa: CASSQGWGQRSYEQYF

abundance: NA
j_gene: TRBJ2-3
d_gene: NA
v_gene: TRBV28
CDR3nt: TGTGCCAGCAGTTTCGACAGGCTAAGAGATACGCAGTATTTT
CDR3aa: CASSFDRLRDTQYF

abundance: NA
j_gene: TRBJ1-2
d_gene: TRBD1
v_gene: TRBV5-1
CDR3nt: TGCGCCAGCAGCTTCTTGGGGGACAGGGATGACTATGGCTACACCTTC
CDR3aa: CASSFLGDRDDYGYTF

abundance: once
j_gene: TRBJ2-7
d_gene: TRBD2
v_gene: TRBV27
CDR3nt: TGTGCCAGCAGTCACCGACCGGGACTAACTAACCGCGAGCAGTACTTC
CDR3aa: CASSHRPGLTNREQYF

abundance: NA
j_gene: TRBJ2-1
d_gene: NA
v_gene: TRBV6-4
CDR3nt: TGTGCCAGCAGTGAAAGGGTTGGGCTCGTATACAATGAGCAGTTCTTC
CDR3aa: CASSERVGLVYNEQFF

abundance: NA
j_gene: TRBJ1-1
d_gene: NA
v_gene: TRBV28
CDR3nt: TGTGCCAGCAGTCCTAGTTCTTCGAACACTGAAGCTTTCTTT
CDR3aa: CASSPSSSNTEAFF

abundance: NA
j_gene: TRBJ1-2
d_gene: NA
v_gene: TRBV30
CDR3nt: TGTGCCTGGGGCCCCTCGGAGGGCTACACCTTC
CDR3aa: CAWGPSEGYTF

abundance: NA
j_gene: TRBJ1-1
d_gene: NA
v_gene: TRBV10-1
CDR3nt: TGCGCCAGCAGTGAGTGGACACTAAACACTGAAGCTTTCTTT
CDR3aa: CASSEWTLNTEAFF

abundance: NA
j_gene: TRBJ2-7
d_gene: NA
v_gene: TRBV28
CDR3nt: TGTGCCAGCAGTCCCTCTTACTCCTACGAGCAGTACTTC
CDR3aa: CASSPSYSYEQYF

abundance: NA
j_gene: TRBJ1-1
d_gene: TRBD1
v_gene: TRBV4-1
CDR3nt: TGCGCCAGCAGCCAAGGAGGGACAGCTGGAGGGAGCACTGAAGCTTTCTTT
CDR3aa: CASSQGGTAGGSTEAFF

abundance: NA
j_gene: TRBJ1-3
d_gene: NA
v_gene: TRBV5-1
CDR3nt: TGCGCCAGCTCAGTGAGCTCTGGAAACACCATATATTTT
CDR3aa: CASSVSSGNTIYF

abundance: once
j_gene: TRBJ1-4
d_gene: TRBD1
v_gene: TRBV2
CDR3nt: TGTGCCAGCAGCCCCTGGGACAGAAATGAAAAACTGTTTTTT
CDR3aa: CASSPWDRNEKLFF